In its sample, the clone carrying this T cell receptor (beta chain) was seen a few times. Its antigen is currently unknown. These data originate in a study of T-cell reconstitution after alpha-beta-depleted transplantation in children. Overall study results and limits: At around two months after transplant, the alpha-beta T cells were reportedly derived from several hundred expanded clones that came from non-depleted graft cells. T-cell numbers and diversity, one year after transplant, stemmed largely from T cells that were newly produced.

The germline V and J ends were trimmed by 0 bases and 9 bases, with 12 bases remaining between them. Germline lookup yields CDR1 LGHDT and CDR2 YNNKEL (reference sequence). This CDR3 has 13 residues. Unique molecular identifiers featured in how the TCRbeta library was prepared. TCRdb re-derived calls from the PCR reads in MiXCR, one entry per CDR3 protein. This table has 140,000 to 150,000 distinct CDR3 sequences, 7.5% to 9% appearing once. Sample: PBMCs, mostly from graft donor cells, taken 180 days after TCRalphabeta/CD19-depleted stem cell transplant. The V call is TRBV3-1, the J call TRBJ2-7; D gene uncertain. This clonotype was obtained from a female patient younger than 10 who had a stem cell transplant for congenital amegakaryocytic thrombocytopenia, so the T cells may come from the graft donor. The CDR3 nucleotides are TGTGCCAGCAGCCAAGATCTCGTCCGGAGGCAGTACTTC. Translation: CASSQDLVRRQYF.